Each of the 5 T cell receptor beta chains below was sequenced from the same sample in a study of shared clonotypes between healthy human individuals (dated by TCRdb to between 2020 and 2021). Receptor amplification or capture employed the immunoSEQ multiplex PCR assay. TCRdb took over this immuneACCESS table, retaining in-frame rearrangements with V and J assigned. Such tables are incomplete; in checked studies, under half of the missing clones stem from an unresolved V gene, and the remainder is unexplained. This sample lists over 1.4 million clones; more than 95% were detected once. The ten most abundant clones make up 0.95% to 1.5% of the sample. Material: naive CD4+ T cells sorted from blood. Taken with the paper, the label for cell subset or site translates to: CD45RA+ positively selected. The receptors were sampled from a man under 40 in good health.

This clone showed up just once. J is TRBJ2-1 and V is TRBV28, with TRBD2 matching over 15 bases. The V and J ends lost 5 bases and 7 bases, in that order; junction bases with no gene match: 6. The CDR3 is 16 residues long. The germline gives CDR1 MDHEN, CDR2 SYDVKM. CDR3: CASSGGLAGGINEQFF. CDR3 bases: TGTGCCAGCAGTGGCGGACTAGCGGGAGGGATTAATGAGCAGTTCTTC.

Written as DNA, the CDR3 is TGTGCCAGCAGTTTTTCACTCCACTCAGAGCAGTACTTC. This codes for CASSFSLHSEQYF. V gene TRBV6-5 combines with J gene TRBJ2-7; D ambiguous. This CDR3 has 13 amino acids. V shed 4 bases and J shed 7 bases, with 14 bases lying between them. The germline V gene encodes CDR1 MNHEY and CDR2 SVGAGI.

In the case of this clone: The junction departs from the called germline gene at one end, perhaps through a read error. This chain connects TRBV19 to TRBJ1-2; TRBD1 is a possible D gene (6 bases). Looked up from germline, CDR1 is LNHDA and CDR2 is SQIVND (reference sequence). The CDR3 is 12 amino acids. CDR3 nucleotides: TGTGCCAGTAGTCCCGGGGGGACATTTTTTCACTTC. Translating gives CASSPGGTFFHF.

The chain combines TRBV10-2 with TRBJ2-3; D tentatively reads TRBD1 or TRBD2 (5 bases each). This CDR3 contains 12 residues. Trimming pared 4 bases from V and 10 bases from J, leaving 12 bases between. Germline V gene lookup returns CDR1 WSHSY and CDR2 SAAADI. The CDR3 loop is CASSVGGEAQYF. CDR3 coding DNA: TGCGCCAGCAGTGTTGGGGGAGAAGCGCAGTATTTT.

This clone was counted a single time. This sample includes further DNA sequences coding for the same CDR3. This chain joins TRBV9 and TRBJ2-1, with D tentatively TRBD1 or TRBD2 (5 bases each). Looked up from germline, CDR1 is SGDLS and CDR2 is YYNGEE. This CDR3 has 13 residues. V was clipped by 0 bases and J by 6 bases, with 7 bases between them. CDR3 amino acids: CASSVGGSNEQFF. CDR3 DNA sequence: TGTGCCAGCAGCGTAGGGGGGTCCAATGAGCAGTTCTTC.